Shown below are 28 T cell receptor beta chains from a single sample sequenced in a study of blood T cell repertoires in COVID-19. The table came from immunoSEQ multiplex PCR; TCRdb's copy has only in-frame clones and leaves some out. The sample records 100,000 or so clones, 80% to 95% being singletons. Material: peripheral blood. These receptors all come from a man aged 55-75 years with acute or convalescent COVID-19.

The chain recombines TRBV6-5 with TRBJ1-4; D uncertain. This CDR3 comprises 13 residues. CDR1 MNHEY and CDR2 SVGAGI come from the germline V gene. Trimming stripped 10 bases from V and 3 bases from J, with 12 bases between. The CDR3 sequence: CATRGLANEKLFF. CDR3 sequence (DNA): TGTGCCACCCGCGGGTTAGCTAATGAAAAACTGTTTTTT.

The V call is TRBV28, the J call TRBJ2-7, with TRBD1 identical over 10 bases. This CDR3 comprises 13 residues. CDR1 MDHEN and CDR2 SYDVKM come from the germline V gene. V lost 10 bases, J lost 3 bases, and 6 bases stayed unmatched. The chain's CDR3 is CATRQGAVYEQYF. In DNA form, the CDR3 reads TGTGCCACCAGACAGGGGGCAGTCTACGAGCAGTACTTC.

J is TRBJ2-1 and V is TRBV19; tentative D call: TRBD1 (5 bases). This CDR3 is built from 16 residues. The ends were cut back, 6 bases at V and 10 bases at J, with 25 bases in the middle. CDR1 and CDR2 from the germline V gene are LNHDA and SQIVND (reference sequence). This CDR3 reads CASRQMGQSGVGEQFF. CDR3 DNA: TGTGCCAGTAGGCAAATGGGGCAGTCCGGCGTTGGGGAGCAGTTCTTC.

The chain uses TRBV7-3 and TRBJ1-5; the D is unclear. Per germline, CDR1 SGHTA and CDR2 FQGTGA. V was shortened by 0 bases and J by 6 bases, with 6 bases between the two germline ends. This CDR3 is built from 13 residues. The CDR3 sequence is CASSLTPGQPQHF. CDR3 sequence (DNA): TGTGCCAGCAGCTTAACGCCCGGTCAGCCCCAGCATTTT.

The chain has TRBV5-1 and TRBJ2-3; no definite D call. The CDR3 extends over 14 amino acids. Trimming left V 0 bases short and J 1 base short, with 6 bases between. Germline V gene sequence: CDR1 SGHRS, CDR2 YFSETQ. The CDR3 sequence is CASSLGRRTDTQYF. The CDR3 region has the DNA TGCGCCAGCAGCTTGGGGCGGCGCACAGATACGCAGTATTTT.

This clone was seen a handful of times. The chain couples TRBV19 to TRBJ1-2; tentatively, D is TRBD1 (6 bases). CDR1 and CDR2 (germline): LNHDA, SQIVND (reference sequence). V lost 7 bases and J 5 bases, leaving 14 bases between the germline ends. There are 13 residues in the CDR3. CDR3 sequence reads: CASTLGQPYGYTF. The CDR3 coding sequence is TGTGCCAGTACCCTTGGACAGCCGTATGGCTACACCTTC.

This rearrangement joins TRBV5-1 to TRBJ1-1; D is possibly TRBD1 (6 bases). The V end was cut by 4 bases, the J end by 1 base, with 17 bases between. CDR3 size: 16 residues. Germline V CDR1 and CDR2: SGHRS, YFSETQ. In nucleotides, the CDR3 is TGCGCCAGCAGCCCTTACAGGGAAGTGGGGAACACTGAAGCTTTCTTT. This sequence encodes CASSPYREVGNTEAFF. Full variable domain (missing parts from reference TRBV5-1 and TRBJ1-1): KAGVTQTPRYLIKTRGQQVTLSCSPISGHRSVSWYQQTPGQGLQFLFEYFSETQRNKGNFPGRFSGRQFSNSRSEMNVSTLELGDSALYLCASSPYREVGNTEAFFGQGTRLTVV.

J is TRBJ2-1 and V is TRBV28; 7 bases map to TRBD2. CDR3 length: 15 residues. Germline CDR1 MDHEN, CDR2 SYDVKM. Germline trimming cut 2 bases from V and 1 base from J; bases unmatched to any gene: 2. CDR3 coding DNA: TGTGCCAGCAGTTTACAAGCGGGATCCTACAATGAGCAGTTCTTC. This sequence encodes CASSLQAGSYNEQFF.

The chain is built from TRBV11-2 and TRBJ1-1; 9 bases fit TRBD1. The CDR3 totals 14 residues. The V segment lost 5 bases and the J segment 4 bases; nucleotides outside the gene matches: 5. Germline assignment: CDR1 SGHAT and CDR2 FQNNGV. Here the CDR3 reads CASSPGTGPTEAFF. CDR3 coding DNA: TGTGCCAGCAGCCCCGGGACAGGGCCCACTGAAGCTTTCTTT.

In DNA, the CDR3 is TGTGCCAGCAGCAAACTGAAGCCCCAGGGCCCAACTAATGAAAAACTGTTTTTT. Translating it yields CASSKLKPQGPTNEKLFF. The rearrangement uses TRBV21-1 and TRBJ1-4; TRBD1, the D gene given by the table, was not confirmed from the DNA. TRBV21-1 is labeled a pseudogene. This CDR3 region has 18 residues.

The CDR3: CASSPRTGYSEKLFF. The DNA for the CDR3 is TGTGCCAGCAGCCCTCGGACAGGGTACAGTGAAAAACTGTTTTTT. The rearrangement links TRBV9 to TRBJ1-4, with TRBD1 matching 8 bases. V lost 4 bases to trimming and J lost 7 bases; unmatched junction nucleotides: 9. The germline V gene has CDR1 SGDLS and CDR2 YYNGEE. There are 15 residues in the CDR3.

The chain is built from TRBV19 and TRBJ2-7, with D possibly being TRBD1 (5 bases). CDR1 LNHDA and CDR2 SQIVND come from the germline V gene (reference sequence). Trimming shortened V by 2 bases and J by 4 bases, and 9 bases separated the two germline ends. The CDR3 has 13 residues. The CDR3 nucleotides read TGTGCCAGTAGTATAAGGACATCTTACGAGCAGTACTTC. This codes for CASSIRTSYEQYF.

A few counts support this clone. The J gene is TRBJ2-4, the V gene TRBV4-1; 7 nucleotides align to TRBD1. Trimming took 1 base from V and 9 from J; bases not matched to a gene: 12. Germline V CDR1 and CDR2: MGHRA, YSYEKL. The CDR3 runs to 16 residues. The CDR3 spells CASSQGTGVFSVIQYF. CDR3 sequence (DNA): TGCGCCAGCAGCCAAGGGACAGGAGTCTTTTCGGTCATTCAGTACTTC.

The CDR3 DNA is TGTGCCAGCAGCGCGGGACCTGTACACGAGCAGTACTTC. Its protein is CASSAGPVHEQYF. The chain links TRBV7-3 to TRBJ2-7; D might be TRBD2 (6 bases). The V end was cut by 5 bases, the J end by 5 bases, with 13 bases between. The CDR3 has 13 amino acids. Germline V lookup: CDR1 SGHTA, CDR2 FQGTGA.

This chain links TRBV19 with TRBJ1-2; D might be TRBD1 (6 bases). CDR3 length equals 15 residues. CDR1 is LNHDA, CDR2 SQIVND, per germline (reference sequence). Trimming removed 8 bases at V and 11 bases at J, with 27 bases between. The CDR3 spells CASWSSGDTVVSYTF. CDR3 coding DNA: TGTGCCAGTTGGTCCTCCGGGGACACGGTCGTGAGTTACACCTTC. The full variable domain, in which reference TRBV19 and TRBJ1-2 provide the parts outside the CDR3, is DGGITQSPKYLFRKEGQNVTLSCEQNLNHDAMYWYRQDPGQGLRLIYYSQIVNDFQKGDIAEGYSVSREKKESFPLTVTSAQKNPTAFYLCASWSSGDTVVSYTFGSGTRLTVV.

This rearrangement joins TRBV28 to TRBJ2-1; a possible D gene is TRBD1 (6 bases). The V gene's germline CDR1 is MDHEN and CDR2 SYDVKM. The length of the CDR3 is 14 residues. V shed 3 bases and J shed 5 bases, with 11 bases lying between them. Written as DNA, the CDR3 is TGTGCCAGCAGTTTTTGGGACAAAGACAATGAGCAGTTCTTC. Its translation: CASSFWDKDNEQFF.

About this clone itself: The sample has other DNA sequences that encode this CDR3 too. The genes are TRBV12-3 or TRBV12-4 and TRBJ1-2; a possible D gene is TRBD1 (6 bases). Trimming cost V 5 bases and J 2 bases, with 6 bases left between them. This CDR3 is 12 amino acids long. The CDR3 DNA is TGTGCCAGCAGTCAGGGGAACTATGGCTACACCTTC. This gives the protein CASSQGNYGYTF.

In this sample, this clone turned up a few times. The CDR3 loop reads CASSLRQGTGNTIYF. DNA of the CDR3: TGTGCCAGCAGTCTTCGACAGGGAACAGGAAACACCATATATTTT. The rearrangement uses TRBV6-2 or TRBV6-3 and TRBJ1-3, with 7 bases aligning to TRBD1. The CDR3 has 15 amino acids. Germline CDR1 MNHEY, CDR2 SVGEGT. The V gene end was trimmed by 5 bases and the J gene end by 4 bases; junction bases not matched to a gene: 8.

V and J are TRBV12-3 or TRBV12-4 and TRBJ1-5, with D unresolved. V lost 2 bases and J lost 1, with 3 bases in between. There are 13 residues in the CDR3. In DNA, the CDR3 is TGTGCCAGCAGTTTAACAAGCAATCAGCCCCAGCATTTT. This sequence encodes CASSLTSNQPQHF.

V usage is TRBV28 and J usage is TRBJ2-7; 8 nucleotides align to TRBD1. Germline V gives CDR1 MDHEN, CDR2 SYDVKM. V was clipped by 6 bases and J by 2 bases; unmatched bases: 6. The CDR3 runs 14 residues. As DNA, the CDR3 is TGTGCCAGCAGCCTGGGACAGGCCCCCTACGAGCAGTACTTC. Translation: CASSLGQAPYEQYF.

The table lists this clone with a count of one. The chain employs TRBV9 and TRBJ2-1; 7 nucleotides line up with TRBD2. Trimming cost V 4 bases and J 2 bases; bases outside gene matches: 6. CDR3 length equals 15 residues. CDR1 SGDLS and CDR2 YYNGEE come from the germline V gene. In DNA, the CDR3 is TGTGCCAGCAGCCCGGGGAGGGAGGCCTACAATGAGCAGTTCTTC. Its protein product is CASSPGREAYNEQFF.

V gene TRBV11-2 combines with J gene TRBJ1-1; 12 bases agree with TRBD1. The CDR3 totals 16 residues. The J segment lost 6 bases and the V segment lost 2 bases, leaving 7 bases of the junction unmatched. Germline values: CDR1 SGHAT, CDR2 FQNNGV. CDR3 DNA: TGTGCCAGCAGCTTAATTATGGGACAGGGGGCCTCTGAAGCTTTCTTT. Its translation: CASSLIMGQGASEAFF.

The chain recombines TRBV19 with TRBJ2-1, with 9 nucleotides matching TRBD2. The CDR3 has 14 amino acids. With V trimmed by 2 bases and J by 10 bases, 6 bases remained unmatched. From germline, CDR1 is LNHDA and CDR2 SQIVND (reference sequence). The CDR3 reads CASSISGRIQEQFF. The CDR3 coding sequence is TGTGCCAGTAGTATAAGCGGGAGGATTCAAGAGCAGTTCTTC. Using reference TRBV19 and TRBJ2-1 for the parts outside the CDR3, the full variable domain is DGGITQSPKYLFRKEGQNVTLSCEQNLNHDAMYWYRQDPGQGLRLIYYSQIVNDFQKGDIAEGYSVSREKKESFPLTVTSAQKNPTAFYLCASSISGRIQEQFFGPGTRLTVL.

J is TRBJ2-7 and V is TRBV10-1; D call uncertain. Germline lookup yields CDR1 WNHNN and CDR2 SYGVQD (reference sequence). The CDR3 totals 15 residues. The CDR3 is CATQHGSFSSYERYV. In nucleotides, the CDR3 is TGCGCCACCCAGCACGGGTCCTTCAGCTCCTACGAGCGGTACGTC.

The gene calls are TRBV19 and TRBJ1-5, with 8 bases fitting TRBD1. V dropped 5 bases and J dropped 3; count of bases not matched to a gene: 3. CDR3 length: 14 amino acids. The V gene's germline CDR1 is LNHDA and CDR2 SQIVND (reference sequence). The CDR3 DNA reads as TGTGCCAGTAGTCTGACAGGGGTCAATCAGCCCCAGCATTTT. It specifies CASSLTGVNQPQHF.

This chain joins TRBV5-5 and TRBJ2-1; D ambiguous. The CDR3 length is 14 residues. The V gene's germline CDR1 is SGHKS and CDR2 YYEKEE (reference sequence). Trimming shortened V by 2 bases and J by 0 bases, and 6 bases separated the two germline ends. CDR3 sequence (DNA): TGTGCCAGCAGCTTATTCTTCTCCTACAATGAGCAGTTCTTC. It is translated as CASSLFFSYNEQFF. The variable domain in full, completed from reference TRBV5-5 and TRBJ2-1, reads DAGVTQSPTHLIKTRGQQVTLRCSPISGHKSVSWYQQVLGQGPQFIFQYYEKEERGRGNFPDRFSARQFPNYSSELNVNALLLGDSALYLCASSLFFSYNEQFFGPGTRLTVL.

This chain uses TRBV11-3 with TRBJ1-1, with 9 bases fitting TRBD1. This CDR3 spans 14 amino acids. Germline CDR1 and CDR2: SGHNT and YENEEA. V lost 6 bases to trimming and J lost 7 bases; unmatched junction nucleotides: 9. DNA of the CDR3: TGTGCCAGCAGTCCCGGGACAGGGTGGGATGAAGCTTTCTTT. Translating gives CASSPGTGWDEAFF.

The J gene is TRBJ1-2, the V gene TRBV4-1; D not certain. CDR3 size: 12 residues. The germline V gene has CDR1 MGHRA and CDR2 YSYEKL. Trimming cost V 0 bases and J 8 bases, with 7 bases left between them. CDR3 sequence (DNA): TGCGCCAGCAGCCAAGAGACTGTAGGCTACACCTTC. This translates into CASSQETVGYTF.